What follows are 26 T cell receptor beta chains derived from one specimen sequenced in a study of shared clonotypes between healthy human individuals. This table comes from immunoSEQ multiplex PCR, and its TCRdb copy is limited to in-frame clones, with some not included. In the table there are 2 million to 3 million clones, 93% of which are singletons. Sequencing was performed on naive CD4+ T cells from PBMCs. Subset in this sample: CD45RA+ positively selected. All receptors come from a man between 18 and 35 years old in good health. Some clones in this sample may be carry-over from other donors' samples.

The chain is built from TRBV25-1 and TRBJ2-1; D might be TRBD1 or TRBD2, each matching 5 bases. This CDR3 has 12 amino acids. The V gene lost 4 bases and the J gene lost 12 bases, with 13 bases spanning the gap. CDR1 MGHDK and CDR2 SYGVNS come from the germline V gene. CDR3 sequence: CASSGDRLGQFF. In nucleotides, the CDR3 is TGTGCCAGCAGTGGGGACCGTTTGGGGCAGTTCTTC.

On this clone: The sample has other DNA sequences that encode this CDR3 too. V and J are TRBV7-9 and TRBJ2-7; TRBD2 matches at 7 bases. CDR1 is SEHNR, CDR2 FQNEAQ, per germline (reference sequence). The CDR3 loop spans 13 amino acids. The V gene end was trimmed by 4 bases and the J gene end by 4 bases; junction bases not matched to a gene: 4. CDR3 nucleotides: TGTGCCAGCAGCTCCTCCGGGGGGTACGAGCAGTACTTC. Translating it yields CASSSSGGYEQYF.

Note on this clone: Other DNA sequences within the sample encode an identical CDR3. V gene TRBV7-9 combines with J gene TRBJ2-1; the D is unclear. Trimming cost V 1 base and J 4 bases, with 5 bases left between them. Germline loops: CDR1 SEHNR, CDR2 FQNEAQ (reference sequence). This CDR3 spans 13 amino acids. The CDR3 nucleotides are TGTGCCAGCAGCTTAGGGCCATACAATGAGCAGTTCTTC. Translation: CASSLGPYNEQFF.

CDR3 coding DNA: TGTGCCAGCAGCCCAGGACTGAGCAATGAGCAGTTCTTC. Translated, it gives CASSPGLSNEQFF. V usage is TRBV11-3 and J usage is TRBJ2-1; tentative D call: TRBD2 (5 bases). The germline V gene has CDR1 SGHNT and CDR2 YENEEA. V lost 5 bases, J lost 6 bases, and 11 bases lay in between. There are 13 residues in the CDR3.

This chain links TRBV5-1 with TRBJ2-1; tentatively, D is TRBD2 (5 bases). The CDR3 length is 15 residues. Between the trimmed V and J ends, which lost 4 bases and 7 bases, there was a span of 18 bases. Germline V CDR1 and CDR2: SGHRS, YFSETQ. The DNA for the CDR3 is TGCGCCAGCAGCCGAGATTACGGGATCGGGAATGAGCAGTTCTTC. It specifies CASSRDYGIGNEQFF.

The count of this clone is one. The chain combines TRBV2 with TRBJ1-3; 9 bases align to TRBD1. The CDR3 covers 14 residues. The germline V gene encodes CDR1 SNHLY and CDR2 FYNNEI. The V and J ends lost 6 bases and 4 bases, in that order; junction bases with no gene match: 4. CDR3 protein: CASRPGTGGNTIYF. As DNA, the CDR3 is TGTGCCAGCAGACCCGGGACAGGGGGAAACACCATATATTTT.

The CDR3 DNA reads TGTGCCTGGAGGGTAGCGGGAGCCTACGAGCAGTACTTC. It encodes CAWRVAGAYEQYF. The V gene is TRBV30, the J gene TRBJ2-7; TRBD2 aligns across 9 bases. CDR3 length: 13 amino acids. The germline V gene encodes CDR1 GTSNPN and CDR2 SVGIG (reference sequence). The V segment lost 3 bases and the J segment 2 bases; nucleotides outside the gene matches: 2.

The chain carries TRBV5-6 and TRBJ1-2; 7 positions match TRBD1. CDR3 length: 14 amino acids. V lost 7 bases and J lost 5; bases outside the gene matches: 11. Germline V gene data show CDR1 as SGHDT and CDR2 as YYEEEE. DNA of the CDR3: TGTGCCAGCTTCAAGCGGGCAGGGGGGTATGGCTACACCTTC. This codes for CASFKRAGGYGYTF.

The CDR3 bases are TGTGCCAGCAGCGTAGGGACTAGCATCTACAATGAGCAGTTCTTC. Translating gives CASSVGTSIYNEQFF. The genes are TRBV7-9 and TRBJ2-1, with TRBD2 identical over 9 bases. There are 15 residues in the CDR3. Germline lookup yields CDR1 SEHNR and CDR2 FQNEAQ (reference sequence). The junction had 5 bases not matched to a gene; V was cut back by 5 bases and J by 3 bases.

The chain is built from TRBV27 and TRBJ2-7; 7 positions match TRBD2. The CDR3 consists of 13 residues. V shed 3 bases and J 5 bases; nucleotides not matched to a gene: 4. Germline V CDR1 and CDR2: MNHEY, SMNVEV (reference sequence). The CDR3 nucleotides read TGTGCCAGCAGTTTTTCGGGGGGAAACGAGCAGTACTTC. It encodes CASSFSGGNEQYF.

Concerning this clone: A read error may account for a junction end that differs from germline. The chain is built from TRBV6-1 and TRBJ1-1; 7 bases line up with TRBD1. Per germline, CDR1 MNHNS and CDR2 SASEGT. This CDR3 spans 14 amino acids. The CDR3 reads CASREGGANTEAFF. The CDR3 DNA sequence: TGTGCCAGCAGAGAAGGGGGCGCGAACACTGAAGCTTTCTTT.

This clone was seen only a few times. The chain employs TRBV30 and TRBJ2-2; TRBD1 matches 8 bases. The CDR3 spans 17 residues. Trimming took 2 bases from V and 1 from J; bases not matched to a gene: 9. The V gene's germline CDR1 is GTSNPN and CDR2 SVGIG (reference sequence). CDR3 DNA sequence: TGTGCCTGGAGTTCGGAAGGACAGGGAAAGAACACCGGGGAGCTGTTTTTT. Protein product: CAWSSEGQGKNTGELFF.

The chain carries TRBV7-2 and TRBJ2-7; maybe TRBD2 (6 bases). Trimming removed 0 bases from V and 0 bases from J, with 12 bases in between. The CDR3 has 16 residues. Germline V lookup: CDR1 SGHTA, CDR2 FQGNSA. The CDR3 sequence: CASSLAWEDNSYEQYF. The CDR3 DNA is TGTGCCAGCAGCTTAGCGTGGGAGGACAACTCCTACGAGCAGTACTTC.

As regards this clone: The same CDR3 is also encoded by other DNA sequences in this sample. The chain employs TRBV5-1 and TRBJ1-1; no definite D call. Looked up from germline, CDR1 is SGHRS and CDR2 is YFSETQ. V was clipped by 1 base and J by 1 base, with 8 bases between them. The CDR3 has 14 residues. The CDR3 coding sequence is TGCGCCAGCAGCTTGAGGCTGGGGAACACTGAAGCTTTCTTT. Translating gives CASSLRLGNTEAFF.

The chain combines TRBV30 with TRBJ2-7, with a possible D match to TRBD1 (6 bases). The CDR3 totals 11 residues. Trimming took off 3 bases at V and 6 bases at J, with 9 bases between the two ends. The germline V gene has CDR1 GTSNPN and CDR2 SVGIG (reference sequence). The CDR3 region has the DNA TGTGCCTGGAGCCAGGGGATCGAGCAGTACTTC. This gives the protein CAWSQGIEQYF.

The chain combines TRBV5-8 with TRBJ1-5; TRBD1 aligns across 7 bases. The germline gives CDR1 SGHTS, CDR2 YDEGEE. J lost 9 bases, V lost 1 base, and 13 bases had no gene match. CDR3 length: 16 amino acids. The CDR3 spells CASSLTRGSASGPQHF. In DNA, the CDR3 is TGTGCCAGCAGCTTGACCAGGGGGTCGGCCTCGGGGCCCCAGCATTTT.

J is TRBJ1-2 and V is TRBV19; maybe TRBD1 (6 bases). With 3 bases removed from V and 2 bases from J, the gap between germline ends came to 16 bases. The CDR3 runs to 16 residues. Germline loops: CDR1 LNHDA, CDR2 SQIVND (reference sequence). The chain's CDR3 is CASSIRHREGNYGYTF. Written as DNA, the CDR3 is TGTGCCAGTAGTATCCGCCACAGGGAGGGGAACTATGGCTACACCTTC.

The genes are TRBV19 and TRBJ1-1; 10 bases line up with TRBD1. This CDR3 has 13 residues. Germline V gives CDR1 LNHDA, CDR2 SQIVND (reference sequence). V lost 2 bases to trimming and J lost 7 bases; unmatched junction nucleotides: 1. The DNA of the CDR3 is TGTGCCAGTAGTATAAGGGACAGGGGTGAAGCTTTCTTT. It codes for CASSIRDRGEAFF.

The chain couples TRBV14 to TRBJ1-5, with unresolved D. The germline gives CDR1 SGHDN, CDR2 FVKESK. V was pared by 1 base and J by 0 bases, with 10 bases between. The CDR3 has 16 amino acids. CDR3 bases: TGTGCCAGCAGCCAAGGTGGTCCAAATAGCAATCAGCCCCAGCATTTT. Protein sequence: CASSQGGPNSNQPQHF.

Comments on this clone: The sample carries other DNA sequences with the same CDR3. The rearrangement uses TRBV9 and TRBJ2-1, with 11 bases aligning to TRBD2. The CDR3 extends over 16 amino acids. Germline values: CDR1 SGDLS, CDR2 YYNGEE. The junction had 10 bases not matched to a gene; V was cut back by 5 bases and J by 6 bases. In DNA, the CDR3 is TGTGCCAGCAGTTTAAGGGGCCTAGCGGGAGGCAATGAGCAGTTCTTC. Protein sequence: CASSLRGLAGGNEQFF.

This sequence joins TRBV7-2 and TRBJ2-3, with D tentatively TRBD1 (6 bases). The germline gives CDR1 SGHTA, CDR2 FQGNSA. The CDR3 has 14 residues. The V and J ends lost 4 bases and 0 bases respectively, with 8 bases between them. CDR3 DNA sequence: TGTGCCAGCAGCTCAGGACAGAGCACAGATACGCAGTATTTT. The encoded protein is CASSSGQSTDTQYF. The full variable domain, its missing parts supplied by reference TRBV7-2 and TRBJ2-3, is GAGVSQSPSNKVTEKGKDVELRCDPISGHTALYWYRQSLGQGLEFLIYFQGNSAPDKSGLPSDRFSAERTGGSVSTLTIQRTQQEDSAVYLCASSSGQSTDTQYFGPGTRLTVL.

The CDR3 loop is CASSQDRNEQYF. CDR3 nucleotide sequence: TGTGCCAGCTCACAGGACCGGAACGAGCAGTACTTC. The chain is built from TRBV18 and TRBJ2-7; D is undetermined. V was trimmed by 4 bases and J by 5 bases, leaving 9 bases between them. The CDR3 consists of 12 residues. Germline V gene lookup returns CDR1 KGHSH and CDR2 LQKENI.

The rearrangement links TRBV28 to TRBJ2-5; TRBD1 agrees at 8 bases. The tail of the sequence fits TRBJ2-7 better, so the J call may be wrong. Germline CDR1 reads MDHEN; CDR2 reads SYDVKM. The CDR3 runs 16 residues. CDR3 sequence (DNA): TGTGCCAGCAGTTTAGATTTAGGCAGGGGGCGGAACGAGCAGTACTTC. Translated: CASSLDLGRGRNEQYF.

This rearrangement joins TRBV28 to TRBJ1-1; D remains unclear. The germline V and J ends were trimmed by 3 bases and 6 bases, with 14 bases remaining between them. The CDR3 length is 14 residues. CDR1 and CDR2 from the germline V gene are MDHEN and SYDVKM. CDR3 bases: TGTGCCAGCAGTTTCCCCTGGGGTGGCGCTGAAGCTTTCTTT. Translating gives CASSFPWGGAEAFF.

The DNA for the CDR3 is TGCGCCAGCAGCGAACCGTTCGCGGCTAGCGGGAGGGACAATGAGCAGTTCTTC. This sequence encodes CASSEPFAASGRDNEQFF. The genes are TRBV10-2 and TRBJ2-1, with 12 bases aligning to TRBD2. CDR3 length: 18 residues. V trimming: 6 bases; J trimming: 5 bases; junction bases outside the gene matches: 14. CDR1 is WSHSY, CDR2 SAAADI, per germline.

V gene TRBV27 combines with J gene TRBJ2-3; TRBD2 is a possible D gene (5 bases). The germline CDR1 and CDR2 sequences are MNHEY and SMNVEV (reference sequence). The CDR3 consists of 13 residues. The V and J ends lost 6 bases and 2 bases respectively, with 9 bases between them. DNA for the CDR3: TGTGCCAGCAGACAGCGGACCACAGATACGCAGTATTTT. Translation gives CASRQRTTDTQYF.